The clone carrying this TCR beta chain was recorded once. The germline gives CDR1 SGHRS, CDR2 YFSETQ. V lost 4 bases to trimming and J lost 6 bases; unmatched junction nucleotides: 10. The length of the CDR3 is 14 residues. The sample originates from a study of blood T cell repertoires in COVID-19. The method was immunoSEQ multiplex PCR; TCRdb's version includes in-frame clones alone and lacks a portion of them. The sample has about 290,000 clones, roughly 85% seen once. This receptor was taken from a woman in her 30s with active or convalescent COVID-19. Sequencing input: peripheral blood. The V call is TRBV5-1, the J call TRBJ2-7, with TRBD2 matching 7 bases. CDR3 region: CASSPLGGSGEQYF. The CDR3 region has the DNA TGCGCCAGCAGCCCCCTGGGGGGGAGTGGCGAGCAGTACTTC.